This TCR beta chain is from a study of cytomegalovirus exposure and HLA in healthy donors. General observations from the study: V segments that were indistinguishable, TRBV6-2 and TRBV6-3 among them, were omitted from analysis.

Per germline, CDR1 SGHTA and CDR2 FQGTGA. The CDR3 has 16 residues. J lost 8 bases, V lost 2 bases, and 9 bases had no gene match. As to this clone: Its antigen is undetermined.

A multiplex PCR was run with 60 Vbeta primers and 13 Jbeta primers. The protocol was immunoSEQ multiplex PCR, while the TCRdb copy is restricted to in-frame clones and leaves out a portion. The repertoire holds over 80,000 clones, 55% to 75% seen once, with approximately 16% in the top ten. The material sequenced was PBMCs. The receptor's source is a woman under 30 in good health and CMV-seropositive. The chain recombines TRBV7-3 with TRBJ2-2, with 9 bases lining up with TRBD2. The CDR3 region has the DNA TGTGCCAGCAGCTTAGAGGGGACTAGCTCCTCAGGGGAGCTGTTTTTT. Protein sequence: CASSLEGTSSSGELFF.